This is a list of T cell receptor beta chains from one sample in a study of blood T cell repertoires in COVID-19. Data came from immunoSEQ multiplex PCR; TCRdb stores just in-frame clones and leaves some out. The sample yields tens of thousands of clones, about 91% seen once. The source material was peripheral blood. The receptors stem from a man between 50 and 59 years old with active COVID-19. Both conserved end residues are part of each CDR3. A D gene is named only where the DNA matches it firmly. For some rows the clone size is stated as once, few or many, or as a class when expanded; others skip it.

clone size: NA
D gene: NA
J gene: TRBJ1-1
V gene: TRBV7-3
CDR3 DNA: TGTGCCAGCAGCCATCCGAACACTGAAGCTTTCTTT
CDR3 protein: CASSHPNTEAFF

clone size: NA
D gene: NA
J gene: TRBJ1-2
V gene: TRBV2
CDR3 DNA: TGTGCCAGCAGTGCACTCTATGGCTACACCTTC
CDR3 protein: CASSALYGYTF

clone size: NA
D gene: TRBD2
J gene: TRBJ2-1
V gene: TRBV2
CDR3 DNA: TGTGCCAGCAGTGAAGCGGGGGGGTACAATGAGCAGTTCTTC
CDR3 protein: CASSEAGGYNEQFF

clone size: NA
D gene: TRBD1
J gene: TRBJ2-2
V gene: TRBV5-1
CDR3 DNA: TGCGCCAGCAGCTTCGACGGGACAGGGACCGGGGAGCTGTTTTTT
CDR3 protein: CASSFDGTGTGELFF

clone size: NA
D gene: TRBD2
J gene: TRBJ2-5
V gene: TRBV6-2/TRBV6-3
CDR3 DNA: TGTGCCAGCAGTTTACTAGCGGGAGCCGTGGAGACCCAGTACTTC
CDR3 protein: CASSLLAGAVETQYF

clone size: NA
D gene: NA
J gene: TRBJ1-4
V gene: TRBV4-2
CDR3 DNA: TGTGCCAGCAGCCCTCAAGAGGGAACTAATGAAAAACTGTTTTTT
CDR3 protein: CASSPQEGTNEKLFF

clone size: NA
D gene: TRBD2
J gene: TRBJ2-3
V gene: TRBV11-3
CDR3 DNA: TGTGCCAGCAGCTTAGACTCTAGGTCTAGCGGGGGGCTACTGGGTACGCAGTATTTT
CDR3 protein: CASSLDSRSSGGLLGTQYF

clone size: NA
D gene: NA
J gene: TRBJ2-7
V gene: TRBV7-8
CDR3 DNA: TGTGCCAGCACCCAAGGCGGGACCACCTACGAGCAGTACTTC
CDR3 protein: CASTQGGTTYEQYF

clone size: NA
D gene: NA
J gene: TRBJ1-6
V gene: TRBV6-5
CDR3 DNA: TGTGCCAGCACCCCCTTCGCCACTCATAATTCACCCCTCCACTTT
CDR3 protein: CASTPFATHNSPLHF

clone size: NA
D gene: TRBD2
J gene: TRBJ2-7
V gene: TRBV23-1
CDR3 DNA: TGCGCCAGCAGTCAACTAGCGGGAGAGGAGTACGAGCAGTACTTC
CDR3 protein: CASSQLAGEEYEQYF

clone size: NA
D gene: NA
J gene: TRBJ1-6
V gene: TRBV5-1
CDR3 DNA: TGCGCCAGCAGATCCGACAGGAGTAATTCACCCCTCCACTTT
CDR3 protein: CASRSDRSNSPLHF

clone size: few
D gene: NA
J gene: TRBJ2-7
V gene: TRBV28
CDR3 DNA: TGTGCCAGCAGCTCACTCTGGCAGGGCAGGGGTTACGAGCAGTACTTC
CDR3 protein: CASSSLWQGRGYEQYF

clone size: NA
D gene: NA
J gene: TRBJ2-7
V gene: TRBV21-1
CDR3 DNA: TGTGCCAGCAGCAAAGACTACCGAGCCTACGAGCAGTACTTC
CDR3 protein: CASSKDYRAYEQYF

clone size: NA
D gene: NA
J gene: TRBJ1-5
V gene: TRBV4-1
CDR3 DNA: TGCGCCAGCAGCTTGACAGTTGTCGGCAATCAGCCCCAGCATTTT
CDR3 protein: CASSLTVVGNQPQHF

clone size: once
D gene: NA
J gene: TRBJ1-2
V gene: TRBV18
CDR3 DNA: TGTGCCAGCTCCCCCGGGGTCGATGGCTACACCTTC
CDR3 protein: CASSPGVDGYTF

clone size: NA
D gene: NA
J gene: TRBJ1-1
V gene: TRBV28
CDR3 DNA: TGTGCCAGCAGTTTAAGCGGGGTCCTTCAGGGAGCTTTCTTT
CDR3 protein: CASSLSGVLQGAFF

clone size: NA
D gene: NA
J gene: TRBJ1-5
V gene: TRBV19
CDR3 DNA: TGTGCCAGTAGTTTGGACGGAGGGGGCAATCAGCCCCAGCATTTT
CDR3 protein: CASSLDGGGNQPQHF

clone size: NA
D gene: NA
J gene: TRBJ2-1
V gene: TRBV21-1
CDR3 DNA: TGTGCCATCGCCCTAACCCGGGGATGTCAGTTCTTC
CDR3 protein: CAIALTRGCQFF

clone size: NA
D gene: TRBD1
J gene: TRBJ2-3
V gene: TRBV30
CDR3 DNA: TGTGCCTGGAGTGGACGGACAGGGAGCGTCACAGATACGCAGTATTTT
CDR3 protein: CAWSGRTGSVTDTQYF

clone size: NA
D gene: NA
J gene: TRBJ2-4
V gene: TRBV29-1
CDR3 DNA: TGCAGCGTCGTGGGCGGGCCTTCCTTAGCCAAAAACATTCAGTACTTC
CDR3 protein: CSVVGGPSLAKNIQYF

clone size: NA
D gene: TRBD2
J gene: TRBJ2-1
V gene: TRBV14
CDR3 DNA: TGTGCCAGCAGCCATTTTGTTACTAGCGGGCCCCACAGAGGAATCTACAATGAGCAGTTCTTC
CDR3 protein: CASSHFVTSGPHRGIYNEQFF

clone size: NA
D gene: NA
J gene: TRBJ2-7
V gene: TRBV7-9
CDR3 DNA: TGTGCCAGCAGCTTACTCGTACAGGGTCACGAGCAGTACTTC
CDR3 protein: CASSLLVQGHEQYF

clone size: NA
D gene: TRBD2
J gene: TRBJ2-1
V gene: TRBV9
CDR3 DNA: TGTGCCAGCAGCGGTAGCGGGGGGGGCCCCTACAATGAGCAGTTCTTC
CDR3 protein: CASSGSGGGPYNEQFF

clone size: NA
D gene: NA
J gene: TRBJ1-1
V gene: TRBV5-1
CDR3 DNA: TGCGCCAGCAGCTACAGGGCGAACACTGAAGCTTTCTTT
CDR3 protein: CASSYRANTEAFF

clone size: once
D gene: TRBD2
J gene: TRBJ2-7
V gene: TRBV12-3/TRBV12-4
CDR3 DNA: TGTGCCAGCAGCGCACTAGCGGGACGTCTCTACTTC
CDR3 protein: CASSALAGRLYF

clone size: NA
D gene: NA
J gene: TRBJ2-7
V gene: TRBV10-3
CDR3 DNA: TGTGCCATCAGAAGCGGGGACACCTACGAGCAGTACTTC
CDR3 protein: CAIRSGDTYEQYF

clone size: NA
D gene: NA
J gene: TRBJ1-5
V gene: TRBV25-1
CDR3 DNA: TGTGCCAGCAGGGAGACGGACAGTAGCAATCAGCCCCAGCATTTT
CDR3 protein: CASRETDSSNQPQHF